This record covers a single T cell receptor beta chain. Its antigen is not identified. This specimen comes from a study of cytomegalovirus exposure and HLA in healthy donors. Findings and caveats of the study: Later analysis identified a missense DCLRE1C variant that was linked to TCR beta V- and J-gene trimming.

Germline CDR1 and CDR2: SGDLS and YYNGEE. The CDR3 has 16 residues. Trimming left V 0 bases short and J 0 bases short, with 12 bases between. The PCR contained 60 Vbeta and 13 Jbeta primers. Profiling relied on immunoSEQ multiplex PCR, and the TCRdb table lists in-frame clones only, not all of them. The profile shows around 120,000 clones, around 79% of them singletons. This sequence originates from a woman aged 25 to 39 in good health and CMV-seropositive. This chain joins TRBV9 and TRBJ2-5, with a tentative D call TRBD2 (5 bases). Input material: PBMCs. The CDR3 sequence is CASSVGSDGYQETQYF. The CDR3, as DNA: TGTGCCAGCAGCGTAGGTAGCGACGGGTACCAAGAGACCCAGTACTTC.